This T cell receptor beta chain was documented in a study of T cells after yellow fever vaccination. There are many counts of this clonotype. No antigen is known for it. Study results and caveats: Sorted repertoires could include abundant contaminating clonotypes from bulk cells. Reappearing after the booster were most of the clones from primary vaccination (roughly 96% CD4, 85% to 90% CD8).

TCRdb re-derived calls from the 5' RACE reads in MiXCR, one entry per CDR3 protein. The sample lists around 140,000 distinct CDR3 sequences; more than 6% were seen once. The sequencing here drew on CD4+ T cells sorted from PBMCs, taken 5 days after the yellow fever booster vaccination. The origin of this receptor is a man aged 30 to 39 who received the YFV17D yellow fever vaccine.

The CDR3 loop reads CSAGSTSALKYNEQFF. In DNA form, the CDR3 reads TGCAGTGCTGGGTCTACTAGCGCCCTAAAGTACAATGAGCAGTTCTTC. V and J are TRBV20-1 and TRBJ2-1; 7 bases align to TRBD2. The CDR3 runs 16 residues. Trimming took 5 bases from V and 4 from J; bases not matched to a gene: 14. Germline loops: CDR1 DFQATT, CDR2 SNEGSKA (reference sequence).